A single sample gave rise to the 9 T cell receptor beta chains below, sequenced in a study of blood T cell repertoires in COVID-19. Libraries were prepared by immunoSEQ multiplex PCR; TCRdb keeps only in-frame clonotypes and omits some of them. The data hold about 74,000 clones, with roughly 88% observed a single time. Sequencing used peripheral blood. The receptors come from a woman older than 75 with acute or convalescent COVID-19.

This rearrangement joins TRBV7-8 to TRBJ1-5, with D tentatively TRBD1 (6 bases). This CDR3 is built from 16 residues. Trimming pared 5 bases from V and 0 bases from J, leaving 14 bases between. CDR1 SGHVS and CDR2 FQNEAQ come from the germline V gene. The chain's CDR3 is CASSPRGGFSNQPQHF. CDR3 DNA: TGTGCCAGCAGCCCGAGAGGGGGTTTTAGCAATCAGCCCCAGCATTTT.

The chain employs TRBV2 and TRBJ1-3; 8 bases are shared with TRBD1. Germline V gives CDR1 SNHLY, CDR2 FYNNEI. V lost 7 bases to trimming and J lost 11 bases; unmatched junction nucleotides: 16. The CDR3 is 15 amino acids. The CDR3 is CASKDRDRKEVPIYF. CDR3 bases: TGTGCCAGCAAGGACCGGGACAGGAAGGAAGTACCCATATATTTT.

V is TRBV13 and J is TRBJ1-1; a weak D match, TRBD1 (5 bases). Germline CDR1 and CDR2: PRHDT and FYEKMQ (reference sequence). The CDR3 extends over 14 amino acids. V gave up 6 bases and J gave up 0 bases, with 11 bases separating them. This chain's CDR3 is CASRGDFMNTEAFF. Here the CDR3 DNA reads TGTGCCAGCAGAGGGGACTTCATGAACACTGAAGCTTTCTTT.

This chain connects TRBV7-9 to TRBJ1-1; tentative D call: TRBD1 (6 bases). The CDR3 spans 12 residues. Trimming pared 3 bases from V and 8 bases from J, leaving 10 bases between. The germline V gene encodes CDR1 SEHNR and CDR2 FQNEAQ (reference sequence). CDR3 protein: CASSFGQIEAFF. In DNA, the CDR3 is TGTGCCAGCAGCTTCGGACAGATCGAAGCTTTCTTT.

The chain links TRBV6-5 to TRBJ1-2, with 9 bases identical to TRBD1. V was clipped by 6 bases and J by 12 bases; unmatched bases: 11. Germline V gene data show CDR1 as MNHEY and CDR2 as SVGAGI. The CDR3 extends over 13 amino acids. DNA of the CDR3: TGTGCCAGCAGCCCCCCGGGACAGGGAGGGAACACCTTC. Amino acid sequence: CASSPPGQGGNTF.

V gene TRBV6-5 combines with J gene TRBJ1-1; 7 bases fit TRBD1. In germline, CDR1 is MNHEY, CDR2 SVGAGI. V was clipped by 4 bases and J by 8 bases; unmatched bases: 4. There are 12 residues in the CDR3. In DNA form, the CDR3 reads TGTGCCAGCAGTTCGCTGACAGGGGAAGCTTTCTTT. It yields the protein CASSSLTGEAFF.

J is TRBJ1-6 and V is TRBV19; no reliable D call. Trimming left V 6 bases short and J 0 bases short, with 15 bases between. Germline values: CDR1 LNHDA, CDR2 SQIVND (reference sequence). The CDR3 sequence is 17 residues long. Here the CDR3 DNA reads TGTGCCAGTAGCAAATCGAGTGGTAGCTCCTATAATTCACCCCTCCACTTT. Amino acids: CASSKSSGSSYNSPLHF.

This chain joins TRBV4-3 and TRBJ2-5, with 7 positions matching TRBD2. This CDR3 contains 14 residues. Germline V gives CDR1 LGHNA, CDR2 YSLEER. Trimming at V came to 3 bases and at J to 4 bases, leaving 5 bases not matched to a gene. The CDR3 loop is CASSHGGFRETQYF. The CDR3, as DNA: TGCGCCAGCAGCCACGGGGGGTTCAGAGAGACCCAGTACTTC.

The rearrangement joins TRBV5-1 to TRBJ2-5; TRBD2 aligns across 10 bases. The V gene's germline CDR1 is SGHRS and CDR2 YFSETQ. V was pared by 7 bases and J by 1 base, with 13 bases of the junction left unmatched. This CDR3 is 17 amino acids long. CDR3 DNA: TGCGCCAGCCGAGTGGCTAGCGGGGGACTTATCCAAGAGACCCAGTACTTC. Translated, it gives CASRVASGGLIQETQYF.